The rows below give T cell receptor beta chains drawn from one sample of a study of blood T cell repertoires in COVID-19. The method was immunoSEQ multiplex PCR; TCRdb's version includes in-frame clones alone and lacks a portion of them. Of 140,000 to 150,000 clones listed, roughly 80% are singletons. The sequenced sample consisted of PBMCs or T cells enriched from blood (not recorded which). The receptors stem from a woman in her forties or fifties who had recovered from COVID-19. The CDR3 runs from the conserved cysteine through the conserved F or W. The order of the fields is CDR3 protein, CDR3 DNA, D gene, clone size, V gene, J gene. D genes are given only for firm matches. Size tells how often a clone was seen (once, few, many) or the class of an expanded clone, and some rows leave it out.

CDR3 protein: CASSFVGQGTPQHF; CDR3 DNA: TGTGCCAGCAGTTTTGTTGGACAGGGGACGCCCCAGCATTTT; D gene: TRBD1; clone size: -; V gene: TRBV28; J gene: TRBJ1-5
CDR3 protein: CASSLGRGGKDNEQFF; CDR3 DNA: TGTGCCAGCAGCCTAGGGCGGGGGGGAAAAGACAATGAGCAGTTCTTC; D gene: TRBD2; clone size: -; V gene: TRBV7-3; J gene: TRBJ2-1
CDR3 protein: CASSPPNRDNGYTF; CDR3 DNA: TGTGCCAGCTCACCACCGAACAGGGATAATGGCTACACCTTC; D gene: -; clone size: -; V gene: TRBV18; J gene: TRBJ1-2
CDR3 protein: CASSVGLAEETQYF; CDR3 DNA: TGTGCCAGCAGCGTAGGACTAGCGGAAGAGACCCAGTACTTC; D gene: TRBD2; clone size: -; V gene: TRBV9; J gene: TRBJ2-5
CDR3 protein: CASSSRFNEKLFF; CDR3 DNA: TGTGCCAGCAGCTCTCGGTTTAATGAAAAACTGTTTTTT; D gene: -; clone size: once; V gene: TRBV5-5; J gene: TRBJ1-4
CDR3 protein: CASSPRTDGTDTQYF; CDR3 DNA: TGTGCCAGCAGCCCTCGGACAGACGGCACAGATACGCAGTATTTT; D gene: -; clone size: -; V gene: TRBV2; J gene: TRBJ2-3
CDR3 protein: CASSPPEGGAGYTF; CDR3 DNA: TGTGCCAGCAGTCCCCCGGAAGGGGGCGCGGGCTACACCTTC; D gene: TRBD1; clone size: once; V gene: TRBV6-6; J gene: TRBJ1-2
CDR3 protein: CASSLLAASGTDTQYF; CDR3 DNA: TGCGCCAGCAGCTTACTAGCGGCCTCGGGCACAGATACGCAGTATTTT; D gene: TRBD2; clone size: -; V gene: TRBV5-1; J gene: TRBJ2-3
CDR3 protein: CASSSQGPSYGYTF; CDR3 DNA: TGTGCCAGCAGCTCACAGGGTCCTAGCTATGGCTACACCTTC; D gene: -; clone size: once; V gene: TRBV7-7; J gene: TRBJ1-2
CDR3 protein: CASSVVGIRGLDTEAFF; CDR3 DNA: TGTGCCAGCAGCGTAGTGGGGATCAGGGGGCTGGACACTGAAGCTTTCTTT; D gene: TRBD1; clone size: -; V gene: TRBV9; J gene: TRBJ1-1
CDR3 protein: CASGGYSNQPQHF; CDR3 DNA: TGTGCCAGCGGGGGGTATAGCAATCAGCCCCAGCATTTT; D gene: -; clone size: -; V gene: TRBV6-5; J gene: TRBJ1-5
CDR3 protein: CASSLRGNNEQFF; CDR3 DNA: TGTGCCAGCAGTTTACGAGGAAACAATGAGCAGTTCTTC; D gene: -; clone size: -; V gene: TRBV27; J gene: TRBJ2-1
CDR3 protein: CAWSPLAGGIYNEQFF; CDR3 DNA: TGTGCCTGGAGTCCTCTAGCGGGGGGCATCTACAATGAGCAGTTCTTC; D gene: TRBD2; clone size: -; V gene: TRBV30; J gene: TRBJ2-1
CDR3 protein: CASSMGLGTGELFF; CDR3 DNA: TGTGCCAGCAGCATGGGGCTGGGCACCGGGGAGCTGTTTTTT; D gene: -; clone size: -; V gene: TRBV28; J gene: TRBJ2-2
CDR3 protein: CASSITSGSYNEQFF; CDR3 DNA: TGCGCCAGCAGCATTACTAGCGGGAGCTACAATGAGCAGTTCTTC; D gene: TRBD2; clone size: -; V gene: TRBV5-1; J gene: TRBJ2-1
CDR3 protein: CASSLSGAGTQHF; CDR3 DNA: TGTGCCAGCAGCTTATCCGGAGCCGGGACCCAGCATTTT; D gene: -; clone size: once; V gene: TRBV7-9; J gene: TRBJ1-5
CDR3 protein: CASSYTGDTEAFF; CDR3 DNA: TGTGCCAGCAGTTATACAGGGGACACTGAAGCTTTCTTT; D gene: TRBD1; clone size: -; V gene: TRBV12-3/TRBV12-4; J gene: TRBJ1-1
CDR3 protein: CASSENWGYTF; CDR3 DNA: TGTGCCAGCAGTGAGAACTGGGGCTACACCTTC; D gene: -; clone size: -; V gene: TRBV2; J gene: TRBJ1-2
CDR3 protein: CSGSTGLYGYTF; CDR3 DNA: TGCAGCGGATCGACAGGGCTCTATGGCTACACCTTC; D gene: TRBD1; clone size: -; V gene: TRBV29-1; J gene: TRBJ1-2
CDR3 protein: CAVSEGVADTQYF; CDR3 DNA: TGTGCCGTCTCCGAGGGGGTCGCAGATACGCAGTATTTT; D gene: -; clone size: once; V gene: TRBV10-3; J gene: TRBJ2-3
CDR3 protein: CASRPQGTQESSSPLHF; CDR3 DNA: TGTGCCAGCAGACCCCAGGGGACACAGGAGTCCAGTTCACCCCTCCACTTT; D gene: -; clone size: -; V gene: TRBV27; J gene: TRBJ1-6
CDR3 protein: CASSFSSGVTFF; CDR3 DNA: TGTGCCAGCAGTTTTTCTAGCGGGGTTACGTTCTTC; D gene: TRBD2; clone size: -; V gene: TRBV27; J gene: TRBJ2-1
CDR3 protein: CASSHGTSGEQFF; CDR3 DNA: TGTGCCAGTAGCCATGGGACTAGCGGGGAGCAGTTCTTC; D gene: TRBD2; clone size: -; V gene: TRBV19; J gene: TRBJ2-1
CDR3 protein: CATPRQGHEQFF; CDR3 DNA: TGTGCCACCCCTCGCCAGGGCCATGAGCAGTTCTTC; D gene: -; clone size: -; V gene: TRBV2; J gene: TRBJ2-1
CDR3 protein: CSVATGSYEQYF; CDR3 DNA: TGCAGCGTGGCGACGGGCTCCTACGAGCAGTACTTC; D gene: -; clone size: -; V gene: TRBV29-1; J gene: TRBJ2-7
CDR3 protein: CASSTGTGGRTEAFF; CDR3 DNA: TGTGCCAGCAGCACGGGGACAGGGGGTCGCACTGAAGCTTTCTTT; D gene: -; clone size: once; V gene: TRBV21-1; J gene: TRBJ1-1
CDR3 protein: CASSSTTGALNEQYF; CDR3 DNA: TGTGCCAGCAGCTCTACAACAGGGGCCCTTAACGAGCAGTACTTC; D gene: TRBD1; clone size: many; V gene: TRBV7-9; J gene: TRBJ2-7
CDR3 protein: CASSISVGGEIGGTQYF; CDR3 DNA: TGTGCCAGTAGTATTTCCGTCGGGGGAGAAATCGGAGGGACCCAGTACTTC; D gene: -; clone size: once; V gene: TRBV19; J gene: TRBJ2-5
CDR3 protein: CASSQEGRGTEAFF; CDR3 DNA: TGTGCCAGCAGTCAAGAAGGGAGGGGCACTGAAGCTTTCTTT; D gene: -; clone size: once; V gene: TRBV27; J gene: TRBJ1-1
CDR3 protein: CASSRRTSRSEYNEQFF; CDR3 DNA: TGTGCCAGCTCACGACGGACTAGCCGGTCGGAGTACAATGAGCAGTTCTTC; D gene: TRBD2; clone size: -; V gene: TRBV18; J gene: TRBJ2-1
CDR3 protein: CASRPTPGEAFF; CDR3 DNA: TGTGCCAGCAGACCTACCCCTGGTGAAGCTTTCTTT; D gene: -; clone size: -; V gene: TRBV13; J gene: TRBJ1-1
CDR3 protein: CSVTGETQYF; CDR3 DNA: TGCAGTGTTACGGGGGAGACCCAGTACTTC; D gene: -; clone size: -; V gene: TRBV20-1; J gene: TRBJ2-5
CDR3 protein: CASSVDGTGLEAFF; CDR3 DNA: TGCGCCAGCAGCGTGGACGGGACAGGGTTAGAGGCTTTCTTT; D gene: TRBD1; clone size: -; V gene: TRBV5-1; J gene: TRBJ1-1
CDR3 protein: CASSLVGDTEAFF; CDR3 DNA: TGTGCCAGCAGCTTGGTTGGAGACACTGAAGCTTTCTTT; D gene: -; clone size: -; V gene: TRBV7-9; J gene: TRBJ1-1
CDR3 protein: CASSADATNEKLFF; CDR3 DNA: TGTGCCAGCAGCGCTGATGCGACTAATGAAAAACTGTTTTTT; D gene: -; clone size: once; V gene: TRBV5-6; J gene: TRBJ1-4
CDR3 protein: CSASPNGGQGATNEKLFF; CDR3 DNA: TGCAGTGCTAGTCCCAACGGGGGACAGGGTGCAACTAATGAAAAACTGTTTTTT; D gene: TRBD1; clone size: -; V gene: TRBV20-1; J gene: TRBJ1-4
CDR3 protein: CASRPTGGGHGYTF; CDR3 DNA: TGTGCCAGCAGACCCACGGGAGGGGGCCATGGCTACACCTTC; D gene: TRBD1; clone size: -; V gene: TRBV5-4; J gene: TRBJ1-2
CDR3 protein: CASSMEGMNTEAFF; CDR3 DNA: TGTGCCAGTAGTATGGAGGGTATGAACACTGAAGCTTTCTTT; D gene: -; clone size: few; V gene: TRBV19; J gene: TRBJ1-1
CDR3 protein: CASSLTPQGDNSPLHF; CDR3 DNA: TGCGCCAGCAGCTTAACCCCACAGGGCGATAATTCACCCCTCCACTTT; D gene: -; clone size: -; V gene: TRBV5-1; J gene: TRBJ1-6
CDR3 protein: CASSYYAPRGYGYTF; CDR3 DNA: TGTGCCAGCAGTTATTACGCACCAAGGGGCTATGGCTACACCTTC; D gene: -; clone size: -; V gene: TRBV6-2/TRBV6-3; J gene: TRBJ1-2
CDR3 protein: CASSQDWDRGSPLHF; CDR3 DNA: TGTGCCAGCAGCCAAGATTGGGACAGGGGTTCACCCCTCCACTTT; D gene: TRBD1; clone size: few; V gene: TRBV3-1/TRBV3-2; J gene: TRBJ1-6
CDR3 protein: CASSDGTGEQPQHF; CDR3 DNA: TGTGCCAGCAGTGACGGGACAGGGGAACAGCCCCAGCATTTT; D gene: TRBD1; clone size: once; V gene: TRBV2; J gene: TRBJ1-5
CDR3 protein: CASSQSDRGANTEAFF; CDR3 DNA: TGTGCCAGCAGCCAGAGCGACAGGGGAGCAAACACTGAAGCTTTCTTT; D gene: TRBD1; clone size: few; V gene: TRBV3-1/TRBV3-2; J gene: TRBJ1-1